The following is a T cell receptor beta chain sequence with its context. Its specificity is not known. This sample stems from a study of cytomegalovirus exposure and HLA in healthy donors. Germline V CDR1 and CDR2: SGHRS, YFSETQ. The CDR3 is 15 amino acids. J lost 2 bases, V lost 2 bases, and 6 bases had no gene match. Both 60 Vbeta primers and 13 Jbeta primers went into the PCR. TCRdb's copy holds only in-frame clones and misses some; the assay was immunoSEQ multiplex PCR. The sample has under 200,000 clones, roughly 65% seen once. Study-wide points: The study recorded 150 to 200 TCR beta chains that were cytomegalovirus-associated. In an earlier analysis, productive rearrangement rates for most beta V segments clustered near 87% or 30%. In a later analysis, across HLA loci, associated TCR counts were highest for DRB1, lowest for HLA-C.

This chain connects TRBV5-1 to TRBJ2-7; TRBD1 matches 8 bases. The sequenced material came from PBMCs. The receptor comes from a woman between 18 and 29 years old in good health and CMV-seropositive. The CDR3: CASSFTGGRPYEQYF. DNA for the CDR3: TGCGCCAGCAGCTTCACAGGGGGGCGACCCTACGAGCAGTACTTC.